These 15 T cell receptor beta chains originate from one sample sequenced in a study of post-analysis software for immune sequencing data. Study outcomes and limitations: Patients had higher frequencies than controls of roughly five TRBV segments, including TRBV5-6, TRBV5-1 and TRBV20-1.

The antigens of these receptors remain unknown. The authors incorporated unique molecular identifiers into the TCR beta cDNA libraries. TCRdb analysed the PCR reads with MiXCR anew, one entry per CDR3 protein. The data contain approximately 570,000 distinct CDR3 sequences, roughly two fifths of them singletons. The sequenced sample consisted of blood. These receptors were obtained from a girl aged 10-17 years with multiple sclerosis.

The V call is TRBV5-1, the J call TRBJ2-7; TRBD1 agrees at 8 bases. Trimming removed 6 bases from V and 1 base from J; junction bases left unmatched: 9. Germline values: CDR1 SGHRS, CDR2 YFSETQ. This CDR3 comprises 15 residues. The CDR3 coding sequence is TGCGCCAGCACCCCTCCAGGGGGCAATTCCTACGAGCAGTACTTC. Translating gives CASTPPGGNSYEQYF.

This clonotype was observed at least ten times. This sequence joins TRBV4-1 and TRBJ2-7; D remains ambiguous. The CDR3 runs to 14 residues. Per germline, CDR1 MGHRA and CDR2 YSYEKL. Trimming left V 4 bases short and J 2 bases short, with 12 bases between. The CDR3 here is CASSPRAIAYEQYF. In DNA form, the CDR3 reads TGCGCCAGCAGCCCCCGGGCCATAGCCTACGAGCAGTACTTC.

This chain connects TRBV7-2 to TRBJ2-7; 9 positions agree with TRBD1. Germline values: CDR1 SGHTA, CDR2 FQGNSA. CDR3 length equals 14 residues. With 5 bases clipped from V and 4 bases from J, the junction kept 6 bases outside the gene matches. The CDR3 loop reads CASSQTTGGYEQYF. The CDR3 DNA follows: TGTGCCAGCAGCCAGACGACAGGGGGGTACGAGCAGTACTTC.

The gene calls are TRBV6-5 and TRBJ2-7, with 8 bases lining up with TRBD1. CDR1 is MNHEY and CDR2 is SVGAGI in the germline V gene. CDR3 length: 15 amino acids. Trimming took 5 bases from V and 4 from J; bases not matched to a gene: 10. CDR3 sequence (DNA): TGTGCCAGCAGTCCGCGACAGGGGACGGAATACGAGCAGTACTTC. Its translation is CASSPRQGTEYEQYF.

This clonotype turned up a few times. V usage is TRBV20-1 and J usage is TRBJ1-5, with TRBD1 as a possible D gene (5 bases). The CDR3 runs 14 residues. Germline V lookup: CDR1 DFQATT, CDR2 SNEGSKA (reference sequence). V was cut by 5 bases and J by 0 bases, with 11 bases left in between. The DNA for the CDR3 is TGCAGTGCTCGACAGCCCTATAGCAATCAGCCCCAGCATTTT. Translation: CSARQPYSNQPQHF.

This clonotype turned up a few times. The genes are TRBV12-3 or TRBV12-4 and TRBJ1-2; unclear D gene. The CDR3 runs to 14 residues. Between the trimmed V and J ends, which lost 1 base and 10 bases, there was a span of 16 bases. The CDR3 DNA sequence: TGTGCCAGCAGTTTAGGAAGTTGGATGGATGACTACACCTTC. It codes for CASSLGSWMDDYTF.

About this clonotype itself: A clone one base away is much larger, so this may be a read error. The chain couples TRBV7-9 to TRBJ2-7, with D unresolved. The J call may not be correct, given that the DNA end is closer to TRBJ2-5. Germline V gives CDR1 SEHNR, CDR2 FQNEAQ (reference sequence). The CDR3 is 12 amino acids. The CDR3 sequence: CTSSLEIETQYF. The CDR3, as DNA: TGTACCAGCAGCTTAGAGATTGAGACCCAGTACTTC.

The rearrangement uses TRBV7-2 and TRBJ1-1; D ambiguous. Germline V CDR1 and CDR2: SGHTA, FQGNSA. This CDR3 is 14 amino acids long. V lost 5 bases and J lost 3, with 13 bases in between. CDR3 amino acids: CASSTHGRDTEAFF. The CDR3, as DNA: TGTGCCAGCAGCACACACGGACGGGACACTGAAGCTTTCTTT.

V and J are TRBV7-9 and TRBJ2-3; D remains ambiguous. The CDR3 has 12 amino acids. Germline loops: CDR1 SEHNR, CDR2 FQNEAQ (reference sequence). V lost 6 bases and J 6 bases, leaving 10 bases between the germline ends. This chain's CDR3 is CASRDGRDTQYF. CDR3 bases: TGTGCCAGCAGAGACGGACGGGATACGCAGTATTTT.

The rearrangement links TRBV25-1 to TRBJ2-5; no definite D call. Gene TRBJ2-7 matches the end of the DNA better, so the J call may be wrong. CDR1 and CDR2 (germline): MGHDK, SYGVNS. The CDR3 spans 12 residues. In DNA, the CDR3 is TGTGCCAGCAGTGATCCCCGGTACGAGCAGTACTTC. As protein: CASSDPRYEQYF.

This chain links TRBV7-8 with TRBJ2-7; D not certain. This CDR3 has 15 amino acids. The V end was cut by 5 bases, the J end by 0 bases, with 14 bases between. Germline V lookup: CDR1 SGHVS, CDR2 FQNEAQ. CDR3 amino acids: CASSLGIFFSYEQYF. The CDR3 DNA reads TGTGCCAGCAGCCTGGGGATTTTCTTCTCCTACGAGCAGTACTTC. The variable domain in full, completed from reference TRBV7-8 and TRBJ2-7, reads GAGVSQSPRYKVAKRGQDVALRCDPISGHVSLFWYQQALGQGPEFLTYFQNEAQLDKSGLPSDRFFAERPEGSVSTLKIQRTQQEDSAVYLCASSLGIFFSYEQYFGPGTRLTVT.

This clonotype was seen a single time. The chain couples TRBV29-1 to TRBJ2-3; D is perhaps TRBD1 (5 bases). This CDR3 has 14 residues. Per germline, CDR1 SQVTM and CDR2 ANQGSEA. The ends were cut back, 3 bases at V and 3 bases at J, with 13 bases in the middle. DNA for the CDR3: TGCAGCGTTGAGTCTGGGGCGCGGACAGATACGCAGTATTTT. As protein: CSVESGARTDTQYF.

The chain recombines TRBV27 with TRBJ2-5; D tentatively reads TRBD1 or TRBD2 (5 bases each). There are 13 residues in the CDR3. V was shortened by 3 bases and J by 3 bases, with 8 bases between the two germline ends. Germline V gene data show CDR1 as MNHEY and CDR2 as SMNVEV (reference sequence). The DNA of the CDR3 is TGTGCCAGCAGTTTTATGGGGGAAGAGACCCAGTACTTC. This codes for CASSFMGEETQYF.

This clonotype was seen more than once but under ten times. This chain links TRBV12-3 or TRBV12-4 with TRBJ2-7; either TRBD1 or TRBD2 may fit D (6 bases each). CDR3 size: 19 residues. The V gene lost 6 bases and the J gene lost 1 base, with 28 bases spanning the gap. CDR3 coding DNA: TGTGCCAGCAGCCCCCCCCGGAGGGGGGCTAATAAATCTTCCTACGAGCAGTACTTC. Amino acid sequence: CASSPPRRGANKSSYEQYF.

V usage is TRBV6-1 and J usage is TRBJ2-7; 8 bases map to TRBD1. The CDR3 spans 13 residues. J was trimmed by 3 bases and V by 6 bases; bases with no gene match: 4. The V gene's germline CDR1 is MNHNS and CDR2 SASEGT. The CDR3 bases are TGTGCCAGCAGCCAGGGGGCTATCTACGAGCAGTACTTC. Residues: CASSQGAIYEQYF.